These 22 T cell receptor beta chains were sequenced from one sample in a study of cytomegalovirus exposure and HLA in healthy donors. Primers for the PCR totalled 60 Vbeta and 13 Jbeta. Here immunoSEQ multiplex PCR was the method, and the copy in TCRdb shows in-frame clones only, minus some. The sample totals 100,000 to 150,000 clones. Sequencing was carried out using PBMCs. Receptor source: a man aged 25 to 45 in good health and CMV-seronegative.

This chain links TRBV6-5 with TRBJ2-7; 10 nucleotides agree with TRBD2. The germline V gene has CDR1 MNHEY and CDR2 SVGAGI. V lost 5 bases, J lost 2 bases, and 6 bases stayed unmatched. The CDR3 is made up of 15 amino acids. The CDR3 sequence: CASSPGLAEPYEQYF. In DNA form, the CDR3 reads TGTGCCAGCAGTCCTGGACTAGCGGAACCCTACGAGCAGTACTTC.

CDR3: CASSLALGQGVRQLFF. DNA for the CDR3: TGTGCCAGCAGCTTAGCCCTGGGACAGGGGGTGAGGCAACTGTTTTTT. The genes are TRBV7-2 and TRBJ1-4, with 11 positions matching TRBD1. The CDR3 contains 16 residues. The germline V gene encodes CDR1 SGHTA and CDR2 FQGNSA. The ends lost 0 bases at V and 12 bases at J; junction bases unmatched: 9.

J is TRBJ2-7 and V is TRBV5-4; the match to TRBD2 covers 10 bases. Germline V gene data show CDR1 as SGHNT and CDR2 as YYREEE (reference sequence). The CDR3 contains 18 residues. Trimming at V came to 0 bases and at J to 3 bases, leaving 12 bases not matched to a gene. CDR3 loop: CASSLGLGGTSANYEQYF. CDR3 DNA sequence: TGTGCCAGCAGCTTGGGTCTCGGGGGGACTAGCGCTAACTACGAGCAGTACTTC.

The rearrangement links TRBV7-6 to TRBJ2-2; 11 nucleotides line up with TRBD2. Germline V gives CDR1 SGHVS, CDR2 FNYEAQ. CDR3 length: 18 residues. The ends lost 1 base at V and 0 bases at J; junction bases unmatched: 4. This chain's CDR3 is CASSLVLAGGTNTGELFF. In DNA form, the CDR3 reads TGTGCCAGCAGCTTAGTGCTAGCGGGAGGTACGAACACCGGGGAGCTGTTTTTT.

The chain links TRBV4-2 to TRBJ1-2; possibly TRBD1 for D (5 bases). Trimming cost V 3 bases and J 3 bases, with 14 bases left between them. Germline CDR1 LGHNA, CDR2 YNFKEQ. CDR3 length equals 15 residues. CDR3 in amino acids: CASSQLGGVDYGYTF. The CDR3 coding sequence is TGTGCCAGCAGCCAGCTCGGGGGAGTTGACTATGGCTACACCTTC.

A note on this clone: One junction end disagrees with the germline gene, perhaps due to a read error. This sequence joins TRBV5-1 and TRBJ2-7; 10 bases line up with TRBD1. CDR1 is SGHRS, CDR2 YFSETQ, per germline. There are 16 residues in the CDR3. Written as DNA, the CDR3 is TGCGCTAGCAGCTTGGGGACAGGGGTTTCTTCCTACGAGCAGTACTTC. Its translation: CASSLGTGVSSYEQYF.

V is TRBV5-6 and J is TRBJ2-7, with D maybe TRBD2 (5 bases). Germline CDR1 SGHDT, CDR2 YYEEEE. This CDR3 comprises 14 residues. Between the trimmed V and J ends, which lost 4 bases and 1 base, there was a span of 12 bases. Written as DNA, the CDR3 is TGTGCCAGCAGCCCGGACTGGGGTTCCTACGAGCAGTACTTC. Its translation is CASSPDWGSYEQYF.

V usage is TRBV19 and J usage is TRBJ1-2; the match to TRBD1 covers 7 bases. Germline CDR1 is LNHDA and CDR2 is SQIVND (reference sequence). The junction had 5 bases not matched to a gene; V was cut back by 4 bases and J by 6 bases. The CDR3 is 13 amino acids. CDR3 bases: TGTGCCAGTAGTAGGGACAGTTTCGATGGCTACACCTTC. Translated: CASSRDSFDGYTF.

The chain has TRBV19 and TRBJ2-6, with no clear D. V lost 7 bases and J 4 bases, leaving 8 bases between the germline ends. The CDR3 spans 13 residues. The germline V gene has CDR1 LNHDA and CDR2 SQIVND (reference sequence). The chain's CDR3 is CASIRSGANVLTF. In DNA form, the CDR3 reads TGTGCCAGTATTAGATCCGGGGCCAACGTCCTGACTTTC.

As for this clone: Other DNA sequences in the same sample also yield this CDR3. The chain uses TRBV5-1 and TRBJ1-2, with D unresolved. This CDR3 has 14 residues. CDR1 and CDR2 from the germline V gene are SGHRS and YFSETQ. Trimming removed 4 bases at V and 5 bases at J, with 15 bases between. In DNA form, the CDR3 reads TGCGCCAGCAGCGTGAGTTTGGCAGGATATGGCTACACCTTC. Translating it yields CASSVSLAGYGYTF. The full variable domain, completed using reference TRBV5-1 and TRBJ1-2, is KAGVTQTPRYLIKTRGQQVTLSCSPISGHRSVSWYQQTPGQGLQFLFEYFSETQRNKGNFPGRFSGRQFSNSRSEMNVSTLELGDSALYLCASSVSLAGYGYTFGSGTRLTVV.

V gene TRBV7-9 combines with J gene TRBJ2-3, with 7 nucleotides matching TRBD1. This CDR3 spans 14 amino acids. Germline lookup yields CDR1 SEHNR and CDR2 FQNEAQ (reference sequence). V shed 6 bases, J shed 1 base, and the junction held 4 bases outside the gene matches. CDR3 sequence reads: CASSQDRGTDTQYF. As DNA, the CDR3 is TGTGCCAGCAGTCAAGACAGGGGCACAGATACGCAGTATTTT.

The chain has TRBV30 and TRBJ2-5, with D maybe TRBD1 (5 bases). The germline gives CDR1 GTSNPN, CDR2 SVGIG (reference sequence). The CDR3 consists of 15 residues. V was clipped by 2 bases and J by 1 base, with 14 bases between them. The CDR3 loop is CAWSLSQGIQETQYF. The DNA of the CDR3 is TGTGCCTGGAGTTTATCGCAGGGAATCCAAGAGACCCAGTACTTC.

The chain combines TRBV2 with TRBJ2-7; 9 nucleotides align to TRBD1. Germline lookup yields CDR1 SNHLY and CDR2 FYNNEI. This CDR3 is 13 amino acids long. The V segment lost 6 bases and the J segment 2 bases; nucleotides outside the gene matches: 2. CDR3 protein: CASSGQGTYEQYF. Here the CDR3 DNA reads TGTGCCAGCAGCGGACAGGGGACCTACGAGCAGTACTTC.

For the CDR3, the DNA is TGTGCCAGCTCACCTACACAGGGGAGTGGACGTCGCACAGATACGCAGTATTTT. It is translated as CASSPTQGSGRRTDTQYF. The rearrangement links TRBV18 to TRBJ2-3; 7 bases agree with TRBD1. The CDR3 spans 18 residues. The germline V gene has CDR1 KGHSH and CDR2 LQKENI. V was pared by 3 bases and J by 1 base, with 13 bases of the junction left unmatched. Full variable domain (missing parts from reference TRBV18 and TRBJ2-3): NAGVMQNPRHLVRRRGQEARLRCSPMKGHSHVYWYRQLPEEGLKFMVYLQKENIIDESGMPKERFSAEFPKEGPSILRIQQVVRGDSAAYFCASSPTQGSGRRTDTQYFGPGTRLTVL.

CDR3 in DNA: TGTGCCAGCAGTTCGCCCAACAGACCCACTGAAGCTTTCTTT. Its translation: CASSSPNRPTEAFF. The chain couples TRBV6-5 to TRBJ1-1; D ambiguous. The germline V gene has CDR1 MNHEY and CDR2 SVGAGI. The CDR3 is 14 amino acids. The V gene lost 4 bases and the J gene lost 4 bases, with 13 bases spanning the gap.

The gene calls are TRBV4-3 and TRBJ2-2; 10 nucleotides match TRBD2. The CDR3 is 15 residues long. CDR1 and CDR2 (germline): LGHNA, YSLEER. Trimming took 4 bases from V and 8 from J; bases not matched to a gene: 7. The CDR3 protein is CASSPGTSAGGELFF. CDR3 sequence (DNA): TGCGCCAGCAGCCCCGGGACTAGCGCCGGGGGGGAGCTGTTTTTT.

V usage is TRBV9 and J usage is TRBJ2-3; TRBD2 matches at 10 bases. With 2 bases clipped from V and 5 bases from J, the junction kept 5 bases outside the gene matches. The CDR3 has 15 amino acids. CDR1 and CDR2 (germline): SGDLS, YYNGEE. For the CDR3, the DNA is TGTGCCAGCAGCGTCAGCGGGAGGGCCTTAGATACGCAGTATTTT. This sequence encodes CASSVSGRALDTQYF.

The V gene is TRBV30, the J gene TRBJ2-7, with 12 bases aligning to TRBD2. The CDR3 is 15 residues long. With V trimmed by 1 base and J by 3 bases, 4 bases remained unmatched. Germline-derived CDR1 and CDR2 are GTSNPN and SVGIG (reference sequence). This CDR3 reads CAWSGLAGVLYEQYF. Here the CDR3 DNA reads TGTGCCTGGAGTGGACTAGCGGGAGTCCTCTACGAGCAGTACTTC.

V is TRBV5-5 and J is TRBJ1-5; 11 nucleotides align to TRBD1. Germline trimming cut 4 bases from V and 1 base from J; bases unmatched to any gene: 10. The germline V gene has CDR1 SGHKS and CDR2 YYEKEE (reference sequence). The CDR3 is 18 residues long. CDR3 nucleotide sequence: TGTGCCAGCAGCCCTAGGAGGACAGGGGGCGAAAGCAATCAGCCCCAGCATTTT. It specifies CASSPRRTGGESNQPQHF.

This sequence joins TRBV28 and TRBJ1-1; D not certain. Germline assignment: CDR1 MDHEN and CDR2 SYDVKM. There are 13 residues in the CDR3. Trimming cost V 6 bases and J 7 bases, with 15 bases left between them. The CDR3 DNA is TGTGCCAGCAGCCCTTCCAGCGTATATGAAGCTTTCTTT. Its protein product is CASSPSSVYEAFF. Full variable domain (missing parts from reference TRBV28 and TRBJ1-1): DVKVTQSSRYLVKRTGEKVFLECVQDMDHENMFWYRQDPGLGLRLIYFSYDVKMKEKGDIPEGYSVSREKKERFSLILESASTNQTSMYLCASSPSSVYEAFFGQGTRLTVV.

The chain joins TRBV7-2 to TRBJ2-5; 10 bases match TRBD2. The CDR3 contains 16 residues. Per the germline V gene, CDR1 is SGHTA and CDR2 is FQGNSA. V shed 4 bases, J shed 5 bases, and the junction held 10 bases outside the gene matches. DNA of the CDR3: TGTGCCAGCAGCTCGGGACTAGCGATCCCCGGGGAGACCCAGTACTTC. Amino acid sequence: CASSSGLAIPGETQYF. The whole variable domain, remainder taken from reference TRBV7-2 and TRBJ2-5, is GAGVSQSPSNKVTEKGKDVELRCDPISGHTALYWYRQSLGQGLEFLIYFQGNSAPDKSGLPSDRFSAERTGGSVSTLTIQRTQQEDSAVYLCASSSGLAIPGETQYFGPGTRLLVL.

The rearrangement links TRBV2 to TRBJ2-7; no definite D call. The CDR3 length is 13 residues. V lost 3 bases and J lost 2, with 8 bases in between. CDR1 is SNHLY and CDR2 is FYNNEI in the germline V gene. The CDR3 region is CASSDVFTYEQYF. In nucleotides, the CDR3 is TGTGCCAGCAGTGATGTTTTCACCTACGAGCAGTACTTC. The full variable domain, with the rest looked up from reference TRBV2 and TRBJ2-7, is EPEVTQTPSHQVTQMGQEVILRCVPISNHLYFYWYRQILGQKVEFLVSFYNNEISEKSEIFDDQFSVERPDGSNFTLKIRSTKLEDSAMYFCASSDVFTYEQYFGPGTRLTVT.